In this sample, the clone carrying this T cell receptor beta chain turned up a few times. Via MiXCR, TCRdb re-called the 5' RACE reads, giving one row per CDR3 protein. The sample carries 80,000 to 90,000 distinct CDR3 sequences, around 27% recorded once. The entry originates in a study of CD8 T cells in ankylosing spondylitis. V was cut by 8 bases and J by 3 bases, with 13 bases left in between. CDR3 length: 13 amino acids. The sequence derives from a male donor with ankylosing spondylitis or in good health (not recorded which). Sequencing used blood, either unsorted or a sorted T cell fraction (not recorded which). The rearrangement joins TRBV12-3 or TRBV12-4 to TRBJ1-1; TRBD1 is a possible D gene (5 bases). CDR3 in DNA: TGTGCCAGCGGGGACTGGGCTGACACTGAAGCTTTCTTT. Its translation: CASGDWADTEAFF.